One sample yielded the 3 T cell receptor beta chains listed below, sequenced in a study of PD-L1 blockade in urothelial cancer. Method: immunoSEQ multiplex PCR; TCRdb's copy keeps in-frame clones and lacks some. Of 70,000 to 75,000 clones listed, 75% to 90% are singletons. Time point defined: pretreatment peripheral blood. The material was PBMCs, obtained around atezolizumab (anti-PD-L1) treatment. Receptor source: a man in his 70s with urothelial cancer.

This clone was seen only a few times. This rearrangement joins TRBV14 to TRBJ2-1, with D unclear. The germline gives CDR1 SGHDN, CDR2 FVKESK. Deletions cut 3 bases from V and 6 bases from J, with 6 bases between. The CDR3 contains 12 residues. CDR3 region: CASSHESNEQFF. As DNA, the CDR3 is TGTGCCAGCAGCCACGAGAGCAATGAGCAGTTCTTC.

As DNA, the CDR3 is TGTGCCAGCAGTTTTTTCATCGGGAGCGGTGAAGAGACCCAGTACTTC. Residues: CASSFFIGSGEETQYF. This sequence joins TRBV28 and TRBJ2-5; D may be TRBD2 (6 bases). The V gene lost 3 bases and the J gene lost 3 bases, with 17 bases spanning the gap. Germline V gene sequence: CDR1 MDHEN, CDR2 SYDVKM. This CDR3 contains 16 residues.

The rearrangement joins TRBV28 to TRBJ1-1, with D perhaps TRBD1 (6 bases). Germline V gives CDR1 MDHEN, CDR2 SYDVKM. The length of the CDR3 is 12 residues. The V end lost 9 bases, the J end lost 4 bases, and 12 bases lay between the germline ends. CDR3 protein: CASYRVGTEAFF. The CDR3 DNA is TGTGCCAGTTACAGGGTAGGCACTGAAGCTTTCTTT.